A selection of T cell receptor beta chains follows, all from one sample in a study of blood T cell repertoires in COVID-19. Profiling relied on immunoSEQ multiplex PCR, and the TCRdb table lists in-frame clones only, not all of them. The repertoire holds about 200,000 clones, with roughly 80% as singletons. The sequencing input was peripheral blood. Receptor source: a man in his fifties or sixties with acute or convalescent COVID-19. Both conserved end residues are part of each CDR3. The order of the fields is CDR3 protein, CDR3 DNA, J gene, D gene, clone size, V gene. A D gene is named only where the DNA matches it firmly. Rows may omit the clone size; those that give it use once, few, many or a size class.

cdr3_aa: CASSRIRITGGLTEAFF; cdr3_nt: TGTGCCAGCAGCCGCATTAGAATCACAGGGGGGCTAACTGAAGCTTTCTTT; j_call: TRBJ1-1; d_call: TRBD1; clone_size: .; v_call: TRBV7-9
cdr3_aa: CASSLEGGKGYEQYF; cdr3_nt: TGTGCCAGCAGCTTAGAGGGGGGTAAAGGATACGAGCAGTACTTC; j_call: TRBJ2-7; d_call: .; clone_size: .; v_call: TRBV11-2
cdr3_aa: CASSFQGVNGYTF; cdr3_nt: TGTGCCAGCAGTTTCCAGGGGGTAAATGGCTACACCTTC; j_call: TRBJ1-2; d_call: TRBD1; clone_size: many; v_call: TRBV27
cdr3_aa: CSVVAGPSSGANVLTF; cdr3_nt: TGCAGCGTTGTCGCAGGGCCTAGCTCTGGGGCCAACGTCCTGACTTTC; j_call: TRBJ2-6; d_call: .; clone_size: .; v_call: TRBV29-1
cdr3_aa: CASSLEDRSTDTQYF; cdr3_nt: TGTGCCAGCAGCTTGGAGGACAGGTCTACAGATACGCAGTATTTT; j_call: TRBJ2-3; d_call: TRBD1; clone_size: many; v_call: TRBV7-6
cdr3_aa: CASSLATVTGGYSGNTIYF; cdr3_nt: TGTGCCAGCAGCTTAGCAACGGTGACAGGGGGATACTCTGGAAACACCATATATTTT; j_call: TRBJ1-3; d_call: TRBD1; clone_size: .; v_call: TRBV7-8
cdr3_aa: CASSQEVGGTQYF; cdr3_nt: TGTGCCAGCAGCCAAGAGGTTGGAGGGACCCAGTACTTC; j_call: TRBJ2-5; d_call: .; clone_size: .; v_call: TRBV3-1/TRBV3-2
cdr3_aa: CASSESGMYEKLFF; cdr3_nt: TGCGCCAGCAGTGAATCAGGGATGTATGAAAAACTGTTTTTT; j_call: TRBJ1-4; d_call: .; clone_size: .; v_call: TRBV10-2
cdr3_aa: CASGLVYRGDMNTEAFF; cdr3_nt: TGTGCTAGTGGTTTGGTGTACAGGGGGGACATGAACACTGAAGCTTTCTTT; j_call: TRBJ1-1; d_call: TRBD1; clone_size: .; v_call: TRBV12-5
cdr3_aa: CASSRDGPGAIYF; cdr3_nt: TGTGCCAGCAGCCGGGACGGCCCGGGGGCCATATATTTT; j_call: TRBJ1-3; d_call: .; clone_size: few; v_call: TRBV7-9
cdr3_aa: CASSGTGGRNEKLFF; cdr3_nt: TGCGCCAGCAGCGGGACAGGGGGAAGGAATGAAAAACTGTTTTTT; j_call: TRBJ1-4; d_call: TRBD1; clone_size: .; v_call: TRBV5-1
cdr3_aa: CASSFEDNEQFF; cdr3_nt: TGTGCCAGCAGTTTCGAGGACAATGAGCAGTTCTTC; j_call: TRBJ2-1; d_call: .; clone_size: .; v_call: TRBV27
cdr3_aa: CASSFDWGGTEAFF; cdr3_nt: TGTGCCAGCAGTTTTGACTGGGGCGGTACTGAAGCTTTCTTT; j_call: TRBJ1-1; d_call: .; clone_size: .; v_call: TRBV5-5
cdr3_aa: CASSANRVGTGELFF; cdr3_nt: TGTGCCAGCAGTGCGAACAGGGTGGGGACCGGGGAGCTGTTTTTT; j_call: TRBJ2-2; d_call: .; clone_size: .; v_call: TRBV2
cdr3_aa: CASSLSSLGQGRGIYGYTF; cdr3_nt: TGTGCCAGCAGTTTATCGAGTCTCGGACAGGGTCGAGGTATCTATGGCTACACCTTC; j_call: TRBJ1-2; d_call: TRBD1; clone_size: .; v_call: TRBV27
cdr3_aa: CASAGLAEGYEQYF; cdr3_nt: TGTGCCAGCGCCGGACTAGCGGAGGGGTACGAGCAGTACTTC; j_call: TRBJ2-7; d_call: TRBD2; clone_size: .; v_call: TRBV19
cdr3_aa: CASSFRGWNTEAFF; cdr3_nt: TGTGCCAGCAGTTTCCGGGGATGGAACACTGAAGCTTTCTTT; j_call: TRBJ1-1; d_call: .; clone_size: .; v_call: TRBV27
cdr3_aa: CAIMNVQGESSGANVLTF; cdr3_nt: TGTGCCATCATGAACGTCCAGGGGGAGAGCTCTGGGGCCAACGTCCTGACTTTC; j_call: TRBJ2-6; d_call: TRBD1; clone_size: .; v_call: TRBV10-3
cdr3_aa: CASSRDRGYYEQYF; cdr3_nt: TGCGCCAGCTCCCGGGACAGGGGCTACTACGAGCAGTACTTC; j_call: TRBJ2-7; d_call: TRBD1; clone_size: .; v_call: TRBV4-1
cdr3_aa: CASADNEQFF; cdr3_nt: TGTGCTAGTGCCGACAATGAGCAGTTCTTC; j_call: TRBJ2-1; d_call: .; clone_size: few; v_call: TRBV12-5
cdr3_aa: CASSHSGGETQYF; cdr3_nt: TGTGCCAGCAGCCATTCGGGGGGAGAGACCCAGTACTTC; j_call: TRBJ2-5; d_call: TRBD2; clone_size: .; v_call: TRBV7-6
cdr3_aa: CASSQGQPSGNTIYF; cdr3_nt: TGCGCCAGCAGCCAAGGACAGCCCTCTGGAAACACCATATATTTT; j_call: TRBJ1-3; d_call: .; clone_size: .; v_call: TRBV4-3
cdr3_aa: CASSQAVTQGAFF; cdr3_nt: TGCGCCAGCAGCCAAGCCGTCACACAGGGAGCTTTCTTT; j_call: TRBJ1-1; d_call: .; clone_size: .; v_call: TRBV4-1
cdr3_aa: CASSLEGARTGELFF; cdr3_nt: TGTGCCAGCAGTTTAGAAGGGGCGCGCACCGGGGAGCTGTTTTTT; j_call: TRBJ2-2; d_call: .; clone_size: .; v_call: TRBV6-4
cdr3_aa: CASDSGTDRTGYTF; cdr3_nt: TGTGCCAGCGATTCCGGGACCGACAGGACGGGCTACACCTTC; j_call: TRBJ1-2; d_call: .; clone_size: .; v_call: TRBV6-5
cdr3_aa: CASGVEGFNQPQHF; cdr3_nt: TGTGCTAGTGGGGTAGAGGGCTTCAATCAGCCCCAGCATTTT; j_call: TRBJ1-5; d_call: .; clone_size: .; v_call: TRBV12-5
cdr3_aa: CAWNRASAGELFF; cdr3_nt: TGTGCCTGGAACAGGGCGAGCGCCGGGGAGCTGTTTTTT; j_call: TRBJ2-2; d_call: .; clone_size: .; v_call: TRBV30
cdr3_aa: CASSLGSGSTDTQYF; cdr3_nt: TGCGCCAGCAGCTTGGGAAGCGGGAGCACAGATACGCAGTATTTT; j_call: TRBJ2-3; d_call: .; clone_size: .; v_call: TRBV5-1
cdr3_aa: CASSPTSGNTEAFF; cdr3_nt: TGCGCCAGCAGCCCGACGTCGGGGAACACTGAAGCTTTCTTT; j_call: TRBJ1-1; d_call: .; clone_size: once; v_call: TRBV5-1
cdr3_aa: CASSSLTGIPTEAFF; cdr3_nt: TGTGCCAGCAGCTCATTAACAGGGATTCCCACTGAAGCTTTCTTT; j_call: TRBJ1-1; d_call: .; clone_size: .; v_call: TRBV11-2
cdr3_aa: CASSHTGQGGNYGYTF; cdr3_nt: TGTGCCAGCAGCCACACCGGACAGGGTGGTAACTATGGCTACACCTTC; j_call: TRBJ1-2; d_call: TRBD1; clone_size: few; v_call: TRBV3-1/TRBV3-2